The following is a T cell receptor (beta chain) sequence with its context. Here immunoSEQ multiplex PCR was the method, and the copy in TCRdb shows in-frame clones only, minus some. In the table there are 60,000 to 75,000 clones, around 80% of which are singletons. The source of the sample is a study of early stage breast cancer tumors. V lost 5 bases and J 7 bases, leaving 11 bases between the germline ends. Germline V gene lookup returns CDR1 MNHEY and CDR2 SMNVEV (reference sequence). This CDR3 contains 13 residues. The source is a person in their forties with breast cancer. Sequencing was done on a sample of blood. The chain couples TRBV27 to TRBJ2-2; D may match TRBD1 or TRBD2 (6 bases each). The chain's CDR3 is CASSPRGGGELFF. The CDR3 coding sequence is TGTGCCAGCAGTCCCAGGGGAGGCGGGGAGCTGTTTTTT.